The 21 T cell receptor beta chains below all came from one sample that was sequenced in a study of cytomegalovirus exposure and HLA in healthy donors. With 60 Vbeta and 13 Jbeta primers, the PCR was carried out. The protocol was immunoSEQ multiplex PCR, while the TCRdb copy is restricted to in-frame clones and leaves out a portion. The repertoire holds more than 45,000 clones, with around four fifths as singletons. The sample comprised PBMCs. The receptors come from a man younger than 40 in good health and CMV-seronegative.

The sample holds one count of this clone. The chain carries TRBV4-1 and TRBJ2-7; TRBD2 aligns across 7 bases. Germline trimming cut 1 base from V and 0 bases from J; bases unmatched to any gene: 3. The CDR3 extends over 15 amino acids. Germline CDR1 is MGHRA and CDR2 is YSYEKL. The CDR3 is CASSQGRGSSYEQYF. The DNA of the CDR3 is TGCGCCAGCAGCCAAGGGCGGGGGAGCTCCTACGAGCAGTACTTC.

Notes on this clone: The junction and the germline gene differ at one end; a read error may be behind it. This chain joins TRBV5-1 and TRBJ2-1; 8 bases agree with TRBD1. CDR1 and CDR2 from the germline V gene are SGHRS and YFSETQ. The CDR3 has 12 residues. CDR3 amino acids: CASSDPPGQALF. The DNA for the CDR3 is TGCGCCAGCAGTGACCCCCCGGGACAGGCCCTCTTC.

The genes are TRBV6-1 and TRBJ1-2; D gene uncertain. The germline V and J ends were trimmed by 4 bases and 0 bases, with 9 bases remaining between them. This CDR3 has 14 residues. Per germline, CDR1 MNHNS and CDR2 SASEGT. CDR3 nucleotides: TGTGCCAGCAGTGTGATGATAGCTAACTATGGCTACACCTTC. Its translation: CASSVMIANYGYTF.

V and J are TRBV4-2 and TRBJ2-7; TRBD1 matches at 7 bases. In germline, CDR1 is LGHNA, CDR2 YNFKEQ. CDR3 size: 16 residues. The trim removed 1 base at V and 2 bases at J, leaving 8 bases unmatched. The CDR3 coding sequence is TGTGCCAGCAGCCAAGGGTCGGGGACAGTACCCTACGAGCAGTACTTC. It encodes CASSQGSGTVPYEQYF.

The chain has TRBV6-4 and TRBJ2-1; 8 nucleotides match TRBD2. Trimming cost V 6 bases and J 2 bases; bases outside gene matches: 12. The CDR3 consists of 17 residues. Germline V gene sequence: CDR1 MRHNA, CDR2 SNTAGT. The CDR3: CASSSRGSGAPYNEQFF. The CDR3 DNA is TGTGCCAGCAGCTCTCGGGGTAGCGGGGCACCCTACAATGAGCAGTTCTTC.

The chain is built from TRBV28 and TRBJ1-3; D gene ambiguous. This CDR3 has 20 amino acids. From germline, CDR1 is MDHEN and CDR2 SYDVKM. Trimming shortened V by 7 bases and J by 2 bases, and 30 bases separated the two germline ends. CDR3 DNA: TGTGCCAGCACCGAAGCGAGGGCTCGTCGCTACGTTCTTACTGGAAACACCATATATTTT. This encodes CASTEARARRYVLTGNTIYF.

In this sample, this clone turned up a few times. The chain combines TRBV7-9 with TRBJ2-1, with a possible D match to TRBD2 (6 bases). Trimming removed 5 bases at V and 9 bases at J, with 20 bases between. CDR3 size: 15 residues. CDR1 and CDR2 from the germline V gene are SEHNR and FQNEAQ (reference sequence). Here the CDR3 reads CASSPGTHWAPEQFF. CDR3 DNA: TGTGCCAGCAGCCCGGGGACTCATTGGGCCCCTGAGCAGTTCTTC.

The chain combines TRBV19 with TRBJ1-5, with D perhaps matching TRBD1 (5 bases). The CDR3 runs to 15 residues. V lost 5 bases and J 0 bases, leaving 11 bases between the germline ends. Germline values: CDR1 LNHDA, CDR2 SQIVND (reference sequence). The CDR3 spells CASSDQGFSNQPQHF. CDR3 in DNA: TGTGCCAGTAGTGATCAGGGTTTTAGCAATCAGCCCCAGCATTTT.

This chain uses TRBV14 with TRBJ1-2; 7 positions match TRBD1. V was pared by 4 bases and J by 0 bases, with 5 bases of the junction left unmatched. The V gene's germline CDR1 is SGHDN and CDR2 FVKESK. The CDR3 consists of 15 residues. CDR3 coding DNA: TGTGCCAGCAGCCGATGGGACAGTACTAACTATGGCTACACCTTC. This gives the protein CASSRWDSTNYGYTF. The full variable domain, its missing parts supplied by reference TRBV14 and TRBJ1-2, is EAGVTQFPSHSVIEKGQTVTLRCDPISGHDNLYWYRRVMGKEIKFLLHFVKESKQDESGMPNNRFLAERTGGTYSTLKVQPAELEDSGVYFCASSRWDSTNYGYTFGSGTRLTVV.

The V and J genes are TRBV27 and TRBJ2-3, with 10 bases that match TRBD1. Germline trimming cut 3 bases from V and 5 bases from J; bases unmatched to any gene: 8. Germline V gives CDR1 MNHEY, CDR2 SMNVEV (reference sequence). This CDR3 has 16 residues. The CDR3, as DNA: TGTGCCAGCAGTTTTCAGGGGACAGGGGATGAAGATACGCAGTATTTT. This translates into CASSFQGTGDEDTQYF.

V and J are TRBV7-2 and TRBJ1-3, with TRBD1 matching over 7 bases. Germline trimming cut 5 bases from V and 7 bases from J; bases unmatched to any gene: 11. Germline CDR1 is SGHTA and CDR2 is FQGNSA. There are 15 residues in the CDR3. The CDR3 DNA follows: TGTGCCAGCAGCGCACAACAGGGGATCACGAACACCATATATTTT. It codes for CASSAQQGITNTIYF.

The chain employs TRBV18 and TRBJ2-7; possibly TRBD1 for D (6 bases). Trimming removed 5 bases from V and 1 base from J, with 9 bases in between. The CDR3 runs 13 residues. CDR1 is KGHSH and CDR2 is LQKENI in the germline V gene. The DNA of the CDR3 is TGTGCCAGCTCATCGGACAGATCCTACGAGCAGTACTTC. Encoded protein: CASSSDRSYEQYF.

J is TRBJ1-4 and V is TRBV2; the D is unclear. The CDR3 sequence is 14 residues long. The V and J ends lost 6 bases and 8 bases respectively, with 16 bases between them. Germline CDR1 reads SNHLY; CDR2 reads FYNNEI. The CDR3 DNA is TGTGCCAGCAGCCAAGATTGGGCCTTCGAAAAACTGTTTTTT. Translation: CASSQDWAFEKLFF.

This chain links TRBV10-3 with TRBJ1-2; D remains ambiguous. The CDR3 totals 15 residues. Trimming took off 0 bases at V and 2 bases at J, with 10 bases between the two ends. Per germline, CDR1 ENHRY and CDR2 SYGVKD. The CDR3 DNA reads TGTGCCATCAGTGAGTCGAGTTCCGGGAACTATGGCTACACCTTC. Translated, it gives CAISESSSGNYGYTF.

The chain combines TRBV27 with TRBJ1-5; 9 bases match TRBD1. There are 14 residues in the CDR3. Germline loops: CDR1 MNHEY, CDR2 SMNVEV (reference sequence). The ends lost 8 bases at V and 6 bases at J; junction bases unmatched: 8. The CDR3 sequence: CASGRTGATQPQHF. Here the CDR3 DNA reads TGTGCCAGCGGTAGGACAGGGGCGACTCAGCCCCAGCATTTT.

The chain links TRBV5-1 to TRBJ1-5, with 8 bases lining up with TRBD1. Per germline, CDR1 SGHRS and CDR2 YFSETQ. J was trimmed by 4 bases and V by 5 bases; bases with no gene match: 8. The CDR3 consists of 15 residues. The DNA of the CDR3 is TGCGCCAGCAGTCTTACAGGGGGAGTGAATCAGCCCCAGCATTTT. Translated: CASSLTGGVNQPQHF.

This clone came up a few times. The genes are TRBV6-1 and TRBJ1-1, with D perhaps TRBD1 (5 bases). In germline, CDR1 is MNHNS, CDR2 SASEGT. V lost 2 bases, J lost 2 bases, and 15 bases lay in between. The CDR3 covers 16 residues. CDR3 coding DNA: TGTGCCAGCAGTGAATATTTGGCAGGGATCAACACTGAAGCTTTCTTT. Translation gives CASSEYLAGINTEAFF.

The rearrangement links TRBV28 to TRBJ1-1, with 9 bases identical to TRBD1. In germline, CDR1 is MDHEN, CDR2 SYDVKM. The V segment lost 4 bases and the J segment 4 bases; nucleotides outside the gene matches: 7. CDR3 length: 15 amino acids. The CDR3 coding sequence is TGTGCCAGCAGTTCCCCGGGACAGGGAAGCACTGAAGCTTTCTTT. This sequence encodes CASSSPGQGSTEAFF. Together with reference TRBV28 and TRBJ1-1, the CDR3 gives the full variable domain: DVKVTQSSRYLVKRTGEKVFLECVQDMDHENMFWYRQDPGLGLRLIYFSYDVKMKEKGDIPEGYSVSREKKERFSLILESASTNQTSMYLCASSSPGQGSTEAFFGQGTRLTVV.

This clone occurred a few times. The chain joins TRBV6-5 to TRBJ1-4; 7 bases are shared with TRBD1. The CDR3 is made up of 13 amino acids. The germline V gene encodes CDR1 MNHEY and CDR2 SVGAGI. With 8 bases clipped from V and 0 bases from J, the junction kept 0 bases outside the gene matches. DNA of the CDR3: TGTGCCAGCGGGACAGCAACTAATGAAAAACTGTTTTTT. Translated: CASGTATNEKLFF.

The chain couples TRBV5-5 to TRBJ1-2; D possibly corresponds to TRBD1 (6 bases). The germline V gene encodes CDR1 SGHKS and CDR2 YYEKEE (reference sequence). The V gene lost 4 bases and the J gene lost 2 bases, with 12 bases spanning the gap. This CDR3 comprises 14 residues. The CDR3 region is CASSPMGANYGYTF. In DNA form, the CDR3 reads TGTGCCAGCAGCCCCATGGGGGCAAACTATGGCTACACCTTC.

The chain recombines TRBV2 with TRBJ2-1, with 10 bases aligning to TRBD2. There are 15 residues in the CDR3. J was trimmed by 2 bases and V by 4 bases; bases with no gene match: 2. The V gene's germline CDR1 is SNHLY and CDR2 FYNNEI. The CDR3 DNA reads as TGTGCCAGCAGTGGCAGCGGGGGGGCCTACAATGAGCAGTTCTTC. Translating gives CASSGSGGAYNEQFF.